The clone carrying this T cell receptor (beta chain) has more than one count but fewer than ten. The antigen remains undetermined. This record comes from a study of blood T cells in healthy people across ages. V was pared by 3 bases and J by 3 bases, with 11 bases of the junction left unmatched. Germline V lookup: CDR1 DFQATT, CDR2 SNEGSKA (reference sequence). CDR3 length equals 15 residues. Study-level findings and limits: Diversity of TCR beta per million T cells declined in a roughly linear way with age.

Sample-barcoded 5' priming and a J-beta primer mix drove a second PCR of roughly 7 to 11 cycles. Every single cDNA molecule received a tag from a template-switch adaptor with 12 random nucleotides. A minimum of 2.5 million CDR3-containing paired-end reads was obtained for each sample. TCRdb re-analysed the 5' RACE reads in MiXCR, keeping a single row per CDR3 protein. The table includes about 1.8 million distinct CDR3 sequences, about 50% detected once. The V gene is TRBV20-1, the J gene TRBJ2-7, with 7 bases aligning to TRBD2. The receptor was isolated from a woman aged 40-49 years in good health. The material sequenced was blood. The CDR3 loop reads CSASEPAGIFYEQYF. The DNA of the CDR3 is TGCAGTGCTAGCGAGCCAGCGGGGATCTTCTACGAGCAGTACTTC.